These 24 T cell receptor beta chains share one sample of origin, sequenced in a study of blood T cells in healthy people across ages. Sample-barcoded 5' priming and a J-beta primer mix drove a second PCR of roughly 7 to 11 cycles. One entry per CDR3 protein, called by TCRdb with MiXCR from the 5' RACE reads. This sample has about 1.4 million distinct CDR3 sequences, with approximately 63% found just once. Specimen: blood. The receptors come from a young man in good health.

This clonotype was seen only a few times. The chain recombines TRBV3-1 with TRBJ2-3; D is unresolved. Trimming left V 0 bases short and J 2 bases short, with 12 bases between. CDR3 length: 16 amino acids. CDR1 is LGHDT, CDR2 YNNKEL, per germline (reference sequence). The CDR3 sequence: CASSQDNVPVTDTQYF. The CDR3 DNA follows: TGTGCCAGCAGCCAAGATAACGTCCCGGTCACAGATACGCAGTATTTT.

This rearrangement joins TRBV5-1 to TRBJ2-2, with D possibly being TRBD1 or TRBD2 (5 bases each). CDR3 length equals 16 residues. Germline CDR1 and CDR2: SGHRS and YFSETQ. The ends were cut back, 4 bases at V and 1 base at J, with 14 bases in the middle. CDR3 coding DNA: TGCGCCAGCAGCCCTGGGACGAAGGTGAACACCGGGGAGCTGTTTTTT. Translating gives CASSPGTKVNTGELFF.

The CDR3 DNA follows: TGTGCCAGCAGCGATCCGGGACTAGCCTACGAGCAGTACGTC. Protein product: CASSDPGLAYEQYV. The chain has TRBV27 and TRBJ2-7, with TRBD2 matching over 8 bases. Germline-derived CDR1 and CDR2 are MNHEY and SMNVEV (reference sequence). The CDR3 contains 14 residues. J gave up 2 bases and V 6 bases, and 6 bases lay outside the gene matches.

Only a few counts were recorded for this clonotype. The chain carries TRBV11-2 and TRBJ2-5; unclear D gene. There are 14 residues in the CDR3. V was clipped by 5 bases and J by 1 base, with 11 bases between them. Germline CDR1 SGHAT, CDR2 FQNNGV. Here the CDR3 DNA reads TGTGCCAGCAGCCGCGGTACAGTCCAAGAGACCCAGTACTTC. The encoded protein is CASSRGTVQETQYF.

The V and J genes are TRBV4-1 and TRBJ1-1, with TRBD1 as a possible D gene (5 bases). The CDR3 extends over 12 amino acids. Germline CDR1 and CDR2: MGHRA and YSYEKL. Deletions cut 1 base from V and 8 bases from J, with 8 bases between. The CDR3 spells CASSQGYREAFF. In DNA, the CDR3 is TGCGCCAGCAGCCAAGGTTACAGGGAAGCTTTCTTT.

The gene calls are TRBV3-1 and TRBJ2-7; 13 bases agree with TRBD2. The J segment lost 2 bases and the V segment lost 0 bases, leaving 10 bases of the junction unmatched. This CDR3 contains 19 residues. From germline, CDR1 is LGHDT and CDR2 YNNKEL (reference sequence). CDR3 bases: TGTGCCAGCAGCCAAGAGGCGGGACTAGCGGGAAGGGTAACCTACGAGCAGTACTTC. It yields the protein CASSQEAGLAGRVTYEQYF.

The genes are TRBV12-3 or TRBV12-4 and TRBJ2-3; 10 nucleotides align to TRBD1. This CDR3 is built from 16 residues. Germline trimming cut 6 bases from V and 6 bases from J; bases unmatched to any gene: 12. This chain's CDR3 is CASRLPRGQGPDTQYF. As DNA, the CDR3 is TGTGCCAGCAGACTGCCCCGGGGACAGGGGCCTGATACGCAGTATTTT.

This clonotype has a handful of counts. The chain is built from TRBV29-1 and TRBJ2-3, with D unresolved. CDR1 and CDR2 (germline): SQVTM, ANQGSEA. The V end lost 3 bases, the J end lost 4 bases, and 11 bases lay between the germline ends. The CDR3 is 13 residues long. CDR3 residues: CSVEASGPDTQYF. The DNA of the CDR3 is TGCAGCGTTGAGGCTAGTGGACCAGATACGCAGTATTTT.

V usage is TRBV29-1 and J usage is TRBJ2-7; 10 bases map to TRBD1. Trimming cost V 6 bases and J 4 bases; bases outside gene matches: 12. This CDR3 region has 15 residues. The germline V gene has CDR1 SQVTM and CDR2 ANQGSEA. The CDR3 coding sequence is TGCAGCGTCGGTGCACCGGGACAGGGGCTTTACGAGCAGTACTTC. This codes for CSVGAPGQGLYEQYF.

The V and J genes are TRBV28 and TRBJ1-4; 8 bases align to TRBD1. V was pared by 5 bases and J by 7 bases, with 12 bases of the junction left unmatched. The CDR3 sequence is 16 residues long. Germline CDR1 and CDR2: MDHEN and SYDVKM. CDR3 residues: CASSLYSDREGEKLFF. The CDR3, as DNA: TGTGCCAGCAGTCTCTACTCGGACAGGGAAGGTGAAAAACTGTTTTTT. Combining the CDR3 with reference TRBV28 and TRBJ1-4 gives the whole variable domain DVKVTQSSRYLVKRTGEKVFLECVQDMDHENMFWYRQDPGLGLRLIYFSYDVKMKEKGDIPEGYSVSREKKERFSLILESASTNQTSMYLCASSLYSDREGEKLFFGSGTQLSVL.

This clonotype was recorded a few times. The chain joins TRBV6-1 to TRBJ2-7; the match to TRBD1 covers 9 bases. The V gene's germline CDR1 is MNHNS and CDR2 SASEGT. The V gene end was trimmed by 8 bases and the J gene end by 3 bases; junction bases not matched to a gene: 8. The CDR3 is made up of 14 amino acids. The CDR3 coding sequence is TGTGCCAGCCAGAGTCTGGGACAGGGCTACGAGCAGTACTTC. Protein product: CASQSLGQGYEQYF.

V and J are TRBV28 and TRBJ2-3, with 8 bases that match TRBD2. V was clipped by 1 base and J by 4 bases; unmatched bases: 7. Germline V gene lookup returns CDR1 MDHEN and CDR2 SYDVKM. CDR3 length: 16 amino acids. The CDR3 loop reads CASSLLAGLDADTQYF. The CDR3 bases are TGTGCCAGCAGTTTATTAGCGGGGTTAGACGCAGATACGCAGTATTTT.

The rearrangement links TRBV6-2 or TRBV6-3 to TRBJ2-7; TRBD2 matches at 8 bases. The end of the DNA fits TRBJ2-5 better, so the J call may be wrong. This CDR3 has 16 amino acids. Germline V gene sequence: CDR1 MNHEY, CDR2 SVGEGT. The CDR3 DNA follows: TGTGCCAGCAGCACGGGTGCGGGAGGTGTTGAGGAGACCCAGTACTTC. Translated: CASSTGAGGVEETQYF.

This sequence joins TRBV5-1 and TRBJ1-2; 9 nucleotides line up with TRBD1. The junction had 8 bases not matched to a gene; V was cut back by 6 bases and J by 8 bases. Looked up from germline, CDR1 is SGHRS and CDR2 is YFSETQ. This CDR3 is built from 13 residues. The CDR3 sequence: CASTEGTGYGYTF. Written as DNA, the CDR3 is TGCGCCAGCACGGAAGGGACAGGGTACGGCTACACCTTC. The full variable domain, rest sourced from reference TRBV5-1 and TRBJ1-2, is KAGVTQTPRYLIKTRGQQVTLSCSPISGHRSVSWYQQTPGQGLQFLFEYFSETQRNKGNFPGRFSGRQFSNSRSEMNVSTLELGDSALYLCASTEGTGYGYTFGSGTRLTVV.

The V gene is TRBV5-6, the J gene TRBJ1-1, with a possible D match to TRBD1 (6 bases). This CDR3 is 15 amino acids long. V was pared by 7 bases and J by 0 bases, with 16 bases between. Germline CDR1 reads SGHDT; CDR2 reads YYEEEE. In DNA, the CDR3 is TGTGCCAGCTTACCCGGGGGGCAGATGAACACTGAAGCTTTCTTT. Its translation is CASLPGGQMNTEAFF.

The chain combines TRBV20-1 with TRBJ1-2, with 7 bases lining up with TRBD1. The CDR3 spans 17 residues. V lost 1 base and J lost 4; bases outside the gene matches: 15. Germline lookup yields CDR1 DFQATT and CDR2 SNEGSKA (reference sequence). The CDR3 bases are TGCAGTGCTAGAGTCCACCCGGGACAGAGCCTCCTCTATGGCTACACCTTC. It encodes CSARVHPGQSLLYGYTF.

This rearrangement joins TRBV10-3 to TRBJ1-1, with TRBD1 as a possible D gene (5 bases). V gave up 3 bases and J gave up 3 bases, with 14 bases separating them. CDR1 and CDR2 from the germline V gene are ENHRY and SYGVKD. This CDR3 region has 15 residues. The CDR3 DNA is TGTGCCATCAGTGACGAATCTGGGGGTGACACTGAAGCTTTCTTT. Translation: CAISDESGGDTEAFF.

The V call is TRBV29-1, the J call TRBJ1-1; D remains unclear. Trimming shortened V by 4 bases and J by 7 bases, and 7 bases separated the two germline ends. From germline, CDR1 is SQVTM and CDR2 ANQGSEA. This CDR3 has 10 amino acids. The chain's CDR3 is CSVGHFEAFF. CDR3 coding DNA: TGCAGCGTTGGACACTTTGAAGCTTTCTTT. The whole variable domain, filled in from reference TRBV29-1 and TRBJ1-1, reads SAVISQKPSRDICQRGTSLTIQCQVDSQVTMMFWYRQQPGQSLTLIATANQGSEATYESGFVIDKFPISRPNLTFSTLTVSNMSPEDSSIYLCSVGHFEAFFGQGTRLTVV.

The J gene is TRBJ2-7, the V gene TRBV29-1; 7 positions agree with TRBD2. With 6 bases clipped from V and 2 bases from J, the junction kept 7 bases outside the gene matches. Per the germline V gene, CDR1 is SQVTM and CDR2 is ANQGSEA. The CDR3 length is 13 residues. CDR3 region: CSVRLADAYEQYF. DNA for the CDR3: TGCAGCGTAAGACTAGCTGATGCCTACGAGCAGTACTTC.

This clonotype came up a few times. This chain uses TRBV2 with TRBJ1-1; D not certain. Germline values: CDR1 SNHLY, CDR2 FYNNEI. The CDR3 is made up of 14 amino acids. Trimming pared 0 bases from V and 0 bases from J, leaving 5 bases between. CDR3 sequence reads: CASSEASMNTEAFF. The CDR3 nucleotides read TGTGCCAGCAGTGAAGCCAGCATGAACACTGAAGCTTTCTTT.

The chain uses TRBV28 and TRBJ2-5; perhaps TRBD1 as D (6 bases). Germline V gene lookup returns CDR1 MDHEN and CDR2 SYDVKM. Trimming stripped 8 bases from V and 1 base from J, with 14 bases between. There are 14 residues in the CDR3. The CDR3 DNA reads TGTGCCAGCTCTCTAGGACAGCCCCAAGAGACCCAGTACTTC. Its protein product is CASSLGQPQETQYF.

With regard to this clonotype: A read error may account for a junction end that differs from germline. The DNA for the CDR3 is TGTGCCAGCAGTGTAGATGGGAACACTGAAGCTTTCTTT. This gives the protein CASSVDGNTEAFF. The rearrangement links TRBV5-1 to TRBJ1-1; the D is unclear. This CDR3 comprises 13 residues. Germline loops: CDR1 SGHRS, CDR2 YFSETQ. Combining the CDR3 with reference TRBV5-1 and TRBJ1-1 gives the whole variable domain KAGVTQTPRYLIKTRGQQVTLSCSPISGHRSVSWYQQTPGQGLQFLFEYFSETQRNKGNFPGRFSGRQFSNSRSEMNVSTLELGDSALYLCASSVDGNTEAFFGQGTRLTVV.

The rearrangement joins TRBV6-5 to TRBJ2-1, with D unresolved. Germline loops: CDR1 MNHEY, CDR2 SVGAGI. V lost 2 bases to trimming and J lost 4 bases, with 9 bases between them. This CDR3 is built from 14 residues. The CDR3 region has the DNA TGTGCCAGCAGTTACAATACTCCGTACAATGAGCAGTTCTTC. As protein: CASSYNTPYNEQFF.

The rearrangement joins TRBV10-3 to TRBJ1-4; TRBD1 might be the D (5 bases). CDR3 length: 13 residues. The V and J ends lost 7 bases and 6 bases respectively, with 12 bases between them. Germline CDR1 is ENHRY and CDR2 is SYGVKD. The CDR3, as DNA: TGTGCCATCAAGGGGTTGGGGCATGAAAAACTGTTTTTT. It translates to CAIKGLGHEKLFF.